This TCR beta chain was identified in a study of sequential checkpoint blockade in melanoma. Study details: Arm A got nivolumab then ipilimumab; arm B the reverse, 1:1.

Germline CDR1 is SGHKS and CDR2 is YYEKEE (reference sequence). The CDR3 has 15 residues. V was pared by 0 bases and J by 4 bases, with 10 bases between. Profiled with immunoSEQ multiplex PCR; TCRdb holds only in-frame clones, not every one. The sample comprises 25,000 to 30,000 clones, around three quarters of which are singletons, and about an eighth rests with the top ten. Treatment noted: randomized to nivolumab then ipilimumab (arm A) or the reverse (arm B). Sorted cells were live CD3+CD8+, lacking CD19 and CD56, from PBMCs. The TCR originated in a human donor with melanoma. J is TRBJ2-2 and V is TRBV5-5; D perhaps matches TRBD1 (6 bases). The sequences come from CD8+ T cells sorted from blood (inferred from file names), collected from a patient given nivolumab and ipilimumab in sequence. The CDR3 DNA follows: TGTGCCAGCAGCTTGGGAGGGGGAACCACCGGGGAGCTGTTTTTT. Amino acids: CASSLGGGTTGELFF.